The 23 T cell receptor beta chains below come from one sample, sequenced in a study of monozygotic twins with inflammatory bowel disease (dated by TCRdb to the late 2010s). Library generation was performed with 5' RACE. Sequencing used an Illumina HiSeq 2500. With the reads reprocessed by TCRdb, a single entry stands for each CDR3 protein sequence and no DNA is reported. This sample's records show 400,000 or so distinct CDR3 sequences. The top ten hold approximately 2.4% of the sample. The sequencing sample was made of blood. The source is a human donor with ulcerative colitis or Crohn's disease, or a healthy co-twin of an affected twin (not recorded which).

This chain joins TRBV5-1 and TRBJ2-5; TCRdb reports TRBD1, a call that lacks DNA to check it against. This CDR3 has 16 amino acids. Per germline, CDR1 SGHRS and CDR2 YFSETQ. The CDR3 loop reads CASSLNPVDSLETQYF.

The chain's CDR3 is CSAGVSTGWNTEAFF. The rearrangement joins TRBV20-1 to TRBJ1-1; TCRdb picks TRBD1, but there is no DNA to check that call. The length of the CDR3 is 15 residues. Germline V gives CDR1 DFQATT, CDR2 SNEGSKA (reference sequence).

The chain links TRBV12-3 or TRBV12-4 to TRBJ1-2; TCRdb designates TRBD1, a call that cannot be tested without DNA. CDR3 length: 13 amino acids. CDR3 region: CASSVNGGYGYTF.

CDR3 loop: CASSQESRMGTSGREGFF. V is TRBV4-1 and J is TRBJ2-1; TCRdb's assignment of TRBD2 cannot be checked, as there is no DNA. CDR3 length: 18 residues. Germline V CDR1 and CDR2: MGHRA, YSYEKL.

The chain carries TRBV7-2 and TRBJ1-2; TCRdb names TRBD1, which stays unverified in the absence of DNA. The CDR3 is made up of 15 amino acids. In germline, CDR1 is SGHTA, CDR2 FQGNSA. CDR3 residues: CASSLATGGSYGYTF.

This chain uses TRBV5-5 with TRBJ2-4; TCRdb designates TRBD2, a call that cannot be tested without DNA. The CDR3 is 18 residues long. Germline V lookup: CDR1 SGHKS, CDR2 YYEKEE (reference sequence). CDR3 loop: CASSFLDARAVAKNIQYF.

The chain couples TRBV3-1 to TRBJ2-2; TCRdb's assignment of TRBD2 cannot be checked, as there is no DNA. Germline V gives CDR1 LGHDT, CDR2 YNNKEL (reference sequence). CDR3 length: 15 residues. The CDR3 protein is CASSPGLAVTGELFF.

This chain uses TRBV6-1 with TRBJ2-7. The CDR3 loop spans 14 amino acids. CDR1 is MNHNS, CDR2 SASEGT, per germline. CDR3 sequence: CVSSETLSSYEQYF.

This chain's CDR3 is CSALRFSGNTIYF. The chain links TRBV20-1 to TRBJ1-3. The CDR3 loop spans 13 amino acids. Germline CDR1 and CDR2: DFQATT and SNEGSKA (reference sequence).

V is TRBV5-1 and J is TRBJ2-1; TCRdb returns TRBD2, unconfirmable since there is no DNA. This CDR3 region has 16 residues. Per the germline V gene, CDR1 is SGHRS and CDR2 is YFSETQ. The CDR3 is CASSLGAGGAKDEQFF.

V usage is TRBV5-1 and J usage is TRBJ2-1; TCRdb designates TRBD2, a call that cannot be tested without DNA. Germline assignment: CDR1 SGHRS and CDR2 YFSETQ. The CDR3 length is 20 residues. The CDR3 spells CASSLASSGLTSEDYNEQFF.

This sequence joins TRBV12-3 or TRBV12-4 and TRBJ2-2; the TRBD2 assignment by TCRdb is unverifiable without DNA. The CDR3 has 18 residues. CDR3 amino acids: CASSPGVGGTSFPGELFF.

The genes are TRBV5-1 and TRBJ2-7; the D call from TCRdb, TRBD1, cannot be confirmed without DNA. CDR1 and CDR2 from the germline V gene are SGHRS and YFSETQ. The CDR3 covers 14 residues. The CDR3 reads CASSLRHPNYEQYF.

This rearrangement joins TRBV10-3 to TRBJ2-2. The CDR3 spans 14 residues. CDR1 ENHRY and CDR2 SYGVKD come from the germline V gene. CDR3 region: CAISETQQSGELFF.

This chain links TRBV6-5 with TRBJ1-2; TCRdb calls TRBD1, which cannot be checked without DNA. The CDR3 loop spans 13 amino acids. The germline V gene has CDR1 MNHEY and CDR2 SVGAGI. The CDR3 sequence is CASFQGAASGYTF.

The J gene is TRBJ2-4, the V gene TRBV5-6; the TRBD1 assignment by TCRdb is unverifiable without DNA. Germline CDR1 SGHDT, CDR2 YYEEEE. The CDR3 extends over 13 amino acids. The CDR3 region is CASSPGQQNIQYF.

The V gene is TRBV18, the J gene TRBJ1-1; TCRdb designates TRBD1, a call that cannot be tested without DNA. The CDR3 has 15 amino acids. CDR1 is KGHSH and CDR2 is LQKENI in the germline V gene. The CDR3 here is CASSPTTGLNTEAFF.

V usage is TRBV6-2 or TRBV6-3 and J usage is TRBJ1-5; the TCRdb call, TRBD1, lacks DNA for checking. Germline CDR1 is MNHEY and CDR2 is SVGEGT. The CDR3 totals 15 residues. The CDR3 protein is CASSSGQGMGQPQHF.

The chain uses TRBV20-1 and TRBJ2-2. Germline CDR1 reads DFQATT; CDR2 reads SNEGSKA (reference sequence). This CDR3 is built from 12 residues. CDR3 sequence: CSVPGNTGELFF.

The chain recombines TRBV4-3 with TRBJ2-1; TCRdb names TRBD1, which stays unverified in the absence of DNA. The CDR3 sequence is 13 residues long. The germline V gene encodes CDR1 LGHNA and CDR2 YSLEER. The CDR3 loop is CASSQEGAYEQFF.

The rearrangement joins TRBV20-1 to TRBJ2-1. The germline CDR1 and CDR2 sequences are DFQATT and SNEGSKA (reference sequence). The CDR3 runs 15 residues. The CDR3 here is CSASLAGGPYNEQFF.

This chain links TRBV19 with TRBJ1-5; TCRdb's assignment of TRBD1 cannot be checked, as there is no DNA. The CDR3 has 15 residues. Germline V CDR1 and CDR2: LNHDA, SQIVND (reference sequence). The CDR3 spells CASSPGGTKDQPQHF.

This rearrangement joins TRBV15 to TRBJ2-7; the TRBD1 assignment by TCRdb is unverifiable without DNA. CDR3 size: 16 residues. CDR1 and CDR2 from the germline V gene are LNHNV and YYDKDF (reference sequence). CDR3 in amino acids: CATSRDWGTGSYEQYF.